What follows are 32 T cell receptor beta chains derived from one specimen sequenced in a study of T-cell reconstitution after alpha-beta-depleted transplantation in children. Researchers prepared the TCRbeta library using unique molecular identifiers, the study reports. TCRdb passed the PCR reads through MiXCR, listing each CDR3 protein once. The sample lists about 100,000 distinct CDR3 sequences, around 7% occurring once. The material sequenced was PBMCs, taken before TCRalphabeta/CD19-depleted stem cell transplant. The receptor source for this set is a boy younger than 10 with acute lymphoblastic leukemia, due to receive a stem cell transplant.

This clonotype was detected many times. The chain is built from TRBV20-1 and TRBJ1-6; 7 positions match TRBD1. In germline, CDR1 is DFQATT, CDR2 SNEGSKA (reference sequence). The CDR3 has 13 residues. V was pared by 3 bases and J by 9 bases, with 5 bases of the junction left unmatched. The CDR3 nucleotides are TGCAGTGCTAGGGGGACAGATACTTCACCCCTCCACTTT. It specifies CSARGTDTSPLHF.

This clonotype was detected many times. The chain links TRBV4-2 to TRBJ2-7; 11 bases fit TRBD1. Germline CDR1 and CDR2: LGHNA and YNFKEQ. J was trimmed by 7 bases and V by 7 bases; bases with no gene match: 12. The CDR3 contains 15 residues. In DNA, the CDR3 is TGTGCCAGCAACCCAAACGGACAGGGGGCGGAAGAGCAGTACTTC. Translated, it gives CASNPNGQGAEEQYF.

At least ten counts were recorded for this clonotype. The gene calls are TRBV6-5 and TRBJ1-1; no firm D call. This CDR3 region has 14 residues. The germline V and J ends were trimmed by 5 bases and 3 bases, with 13 bases remaining between them. CDR1 MNHEY and CDR2 SVGAGI come from the germline V gene. DNA for the CDR3: TGTGCCAGCAGTCGGTCCCTCGAGCACACTGAAGCTTTCTTT. This codes for CASSRSLEHTEAFF.

This clonotype occurred many times. V and J are TRBV14 and TRBJ1-1; D is unresolved. Trimming took off 3 bases at V and 0 bases at J, with 11 bases between the two ends. CDR3 length equals 15 residues. In germline, CDR1 is SGHDN, CDR2 FVKESK. The CDR3 here is CASSHQSFMNTEAFF. Here the CDR3 DNA reads TGTGCCAGCAGCCACCAGTCCTTTATGAACACTGAAGCTTTCTTT.

This chain joins TRBV6-5 and TRBJ2-2, with D possibly matching TRBD1 (5 bases). The CDR3 is 17 amino acids. Trimming took off 0 bases at V and 1 base at J, with 12 bases between the two ends. Germline V gives CDR1 MNHEY, CDR2 SVGAGI. The CDR3 DNA follows: TGTGCCAGCAGTTACTCGACTCCAGGGCGGAACACCGGGGAGCTGTTTTTT. This codes for CASSYSTPGRNTGELFF.

A few counts support this clonotype. The chain uses TRBV2 and TRBJ1-2; D not resolved. Trimming shortened V by 1 base and J by 0 bases, and 6 bases separated the two germline ends. Germline V gene sequence: CDR1 SNHLY, CDR2 FYNNEI. The CDR3 has 14 amino acids. The CDR3 spells CASSEDRSNYGYTF. The CDR3 nucleotides are TGTGCCAGCAGTGAAGACAGATCTAACTATGGCTACACCTTC.

This clonotype occurred a few times. V gene TRBV7-2 combines with J gene TRBJ1-1, with D possibly TRBD1 on 6 matching bases. The CDR3 spans 15 residues. Germline-derived CDR1 and CDR2 are SGHTA and FQGNSA. Trimming cost V 3 bases and J 5 bases, with 16 bases left between them. CDR3 DNA: TGTGCCAGCAGCTTCCAACAGGGAGGAGGGACTGAAGCTTTCTTT. Translating it yields CASSFQQGGGTEAFF.

V and J are TRBV20-1 and TRBJ2-5, with D unclear. Trimming left V 0 bases short and J 6 bases short, with 5 bases between. This CDR3 comprises 11 residues. Germline-derived CDR1 and CDR2 are DFQATT and SNEGSKA (reference sequence). The CDR3, as DNA: TGCAGTGCTAGAGATGATAAGACCCAGTACTTC. Encoded protein: CSARDDKTQYF.

This clonotype was observed many times. The rearrangement links TRBV20-1 to TRBJ1-2; TRBD1 might be the D (6 bases). The CDR3 has 12 residues. Germline V lookup: CDR1 DFQATT, CDR2 SNEGSKA (reference sequence). V lost 5 bases and J lost 0, with 7 bases in between. The CDR3 is CSAGQPNYGYTF. Written as DNA, the CDR3 is TGCAGTGCTGGACAGCCTAACTATGGCTACACCTTC.

This clonotype was seen at least ten times. The rearrangement links TRBV4-2 to TRBJ1-6, with TRBD1 matching over 9 bases. Germline trimming cut 3 bases from V and 3 bases from J; bases unmatched to any gene: 0. This CDR3 has 15 amino acids. The V gene's germline CDR1 is LGHNA and CDR2 YNFKEQ. CDR3 sequence: CASSQDRGYNSPLHF. DNA for the CDR3: TGTGCCAGCAGCCAGGACAGGGGCTATAATTCACCCCTCCACTTT.

This clonotype was seen repeatedly, ten times or more. This chain joins TRBV10-3 and TRBJ2-1, with 14 bases matching TRBD2. The V segment lost 6 bases and the J segment 4 bases; nucleotides outside the gene matches: 11. The germline V gene has CDR1 ENHRY and CDR2 SYGVKD. The CDR3 totals 18 residues. The CDR3: CAIRVPGLAGALYNEQFF. CDR3 coding DNA: TGTGCCATCAGAGTCCCGGGACTAGCGGGGGCCTTATACAATGAGCAGTTCTTC.

V usage is TRBV29-1 and J usage is TRBJ2-3, with a tentative D call TRBD1 (6 bases). Germline loops: CDR1 SQVTM, CDR2 ANQGSEA. This CDR3 is built from 13 residues. The V end was cut by 6 bases, the J end by 6 bases, with 16 bases between. The CDR3 DNA is TGCAGCGTGGGGTCAGGGGCGAGGGATACGCAGTATTTT. Its translation: CSVGSGARDTQYF.

In its sample, this clonotype was seen a few times. The chain joins TRBV5-1 to TRBJ2-1; the D call may be TRBD1 or TRBD2 (5 bases each). This CDR3 comprises 14 residues. Germline V CDR1 and CDR2: SGHRS, YFSETQ. The V and J ends lost 2 bases and 3 bases respectively, with 9 bases between them. The CDR3 DNA reads TGCGCCAGCAGCTTAGGGGACGGCTACAATGAGCAGTTCTTC. As protein: CASSLGDGYNEQFF.

Ten or more counts support this clonotype. The chain has TRBV20-1 and TRBJ2-1, with D possibly being TRBD1 (6 bases). Looked up from germline, CDR1 is DFQATT and CDR2 is SNEGSKA (reference sequence). V lost 2 bases and J lost 4, with 18 bases in between. The CDR3 contains 16 residues. The DNA for the CDR3 is TGCAGTGCTAGAATCAACGGGCAGGGGAAATACAATGAGCAGTTCTTC. Amino acid sequence: CSARINGQGKYNEQFF.

There are many counts of this clonotype. The gene calls are TRBV5-1 and TRBJ1-1; a possible D gene is TRBD1 (6 bases). V shed 2 bases and J shed 3 bases, with 11 bases lying between them. CDR1 and CDR2 from the germline V gene are SGHRS and YFSETQ. The CDR3 sequence is 14 residues long. CDR3 sequence (DNA): TGCGCCAGCAGCTTACAGGGAGCGGACACTGAAGCTTTCTTT. Its translation is CASSLQGADTEAFF.

This clonotype was observed at least ten times. This chain links TRBV29-1 with TRBJ1-1; D is undetermined. In germline, CDR1 is SQVTM, CDR2 ANQGSEA. V lost 4 bases and J 6 bases, leaving 9 bases between the germline ends. The CDR3 runs 11 residues. This chain's CDR3 is CSVARGSEAFF. As DNA, the CDR3 is TGCAGCGTTGCCCGAGGATCTGAAGCTTTCTTT.

The chain couples TRBV12-3 or TRBV12-4 to TRBJ2-1, with TRBD2 identical over 9 bases. V shed 6 bases and J 6 bases; nucleotides not matched to a gene: 9. The CDR3 is 15 residues long. The CDR3 sequence: CASSAGAGGINEQFF. CDR3 bases: TGTGCCAGCAGCGCGGGGGCGGGGGGGATCAATGAGCAGTTCTTC.

There are many counts of this clonotype. V and J are TRBV6-1 and TRBJ2-1; TRBD2 matches 9 bases. Germline V gene sequence: CDR1 MNHNS, CDR2 SASEGT. The CDR3 covers 15 residues. J lost 5 bases, V lost 4 bases, and 6 bases had no gene match. The CDR3 here is CASSVKAGGHNEQFF. DNA of the CDR3: TGTGCCAGCAGTGTGAAAGCGGGGGGCCACAATGAGCAGTTCTTC.

This clonotype appeared many times. The chain employs TRBV12-3 or TRBV12-4 and TRBJ1-1; D unresolved. The CDR3 runs to 12 residues. V was trimmed by 6 bases and J by 0 bases, leaving 5 bases between them. The CDR3 nucleotides are TGTGCCAGCAGCACCTTGAACACTGAAGCTTTCTTT. It translates to CASSTLNTEAFF.

This clonotype was counted at least ten times. The DNA of the CDR3 is TGCGCCAGCAGATACGGAGATACGCAGTATTTT. It codes for CASRYGDTQYF. The chain combines TRBV5-1 with TRBJ2-3; no firm D call. V lost 5 bases, J lost 5 bases, and 6 bases lay in between. Germline CDR1 reads SGHRS; CDR2 reads YFSETQ. The CDR3 spans 11 residues.

In this sample, this clonotype turned up a few times. V is TRBV20-1 and J is TRBJ2-3; 9 positions match TRBD1. The junction had 4 bases not matched to a gene; V was cut back by 3 bases and J by 3 bases. Germline-derived CDR1 and CDR2 are DFQATT and SNEGSKA (reference sequence). There are 14 residues in the CDR3. The CDR3 spells CSARGQGRTDTQYF. The CDR3 DNA is TGCAGTGCTAGGGGACAGGGACGGACAGATACGCAGTATTTT.

The chain has TRBV27 and TRBJ1-4, with no clear D. Between the trimmed V and J ends, which lost 1 base and 5 bases, there was a span of 5 bases. Germline V gene lookup returns CDR1 MNHEY and CDR2 SMNVEV (reference sequence). The CDR3 length is 13 residues. DNA of the CDR3: TGTGCCAGCAGTTTATTCGGGAATGAAAAACTGTTTTTT. It encodes CASSLFGNEKLFF.

This clonotype was recorded at least ten times. This chain connects TRBV7-2 to TRBJ2-6; D may be TRBD1 (6 bases). CDR1 is SGHTA, CDR2 FQGNSA, per germline. This CDR3 contains 13 residues. V was pared by 5 bases and J by 7 bases, with 9 bases between. The CDR3 loop is CASSQQGANVLTF. For the CDR3, the DNA is TGTGCCAGCAGCCAACAGGGAGCCAACGTCCTGACTTTC.

V and J are TRBV28 and TRBJ2-7, with TRBD2 as a possible D gene (7 bases). The CDR3 has 16 residues. Trimming left V 3 bases short and J 2 bases short, with 17 bases between. CDR1 and CDR2 (germline): MDHEN, SYDVKM. The CDR3 DNA is TGTGCCAGCAGTTTCCTCCTCCGCGGGGGCCCCTACGAGCAGTACTTC. It codes for CASSFLLRGGPYEQYF.

A few counts support this clonotype. The rearrangement uses TRBV9 and TRBJ1-2; the D gene is possibly TRBD1 (5 bases). The CDR3 runs 13 residues. CDR1 SGDLS and CDR2 YYNGEE come from the germline V gene. Trimming removed 0 bases at V and 8 bases at J, with 11 bases between. The CDR3 sequence is CASSVVGEHGYTF. The CDR3 bases are TGTGCCAGCAGCGTAGTAGGGGAGCACGGCTACACCTTC.

This clonotype has ten or more counts. The chain is built from TRBV7-6 and TRBJ1-4; D call uncertain. The CDR3 has 13 amino acids. CDR1 and CDR2 (germline): SGHVS, FNYEAQ. Trimming pared 1 base from V and 8 bases from J, leaving 8 bases between. The CDR3 DNA follows: TGTGCCAGCAGCTTAGGGGGTCGGGAAAAACTGTTTTTT. This translates into CASSLGGREKLFF.

Ten or more counts support this clonotype. The genes are TRBV5-1 and TRBJ2-1, with D unclear. Germline lookup yields CDR1 SGHRS and CDR2 YFSETQ. Trimming took off 0 bases at V and 10 bases at J, with 5 bases between the two ends. The CDR3 has 11 residues. The CDR3 DNA is TGCGCCAGCAGCTTGGAATTCGAGCAGTTCTTC. Translation gives CASSLEFEQFF.

This clonotype was picked up many times. V gene TRBV2 combines with J gene TRBJ2-7; 8 bases are a match to TRBD2. The CDR3 is made up of 14 amino acids. V trimming: 3 bases; J trimming: 2 bases; junction bases outside the gene matches: 3. The V gene's germline CDR1 is SNHLY and CDR2 FYNNEI. The CDR3 is CASSDHGGAYEQYF. CDR3 nucleotides: TGTGCCAGCAGTGATCACGGGGGGGCCTACGAGCAGTACTTC.

This clonotype was picked up many times. This chain links TRBV20-1 with TRBJ2-5; possible D gene TRBD1, 6 bases. The V end was cut by 3 bases, the J end by 4 bases, with 18 bases between. CDR3 length: 15 residues. The germline CDR1 and CDR2 sequences are DFQATT and SNEGSKA (reference sequence). The DNA for the CDR3 is TGCAGTGCTAGTAGCCCCGACTTAGGGGGAGAGACCCAGTACTTC. Amino acid sequence: CSASSPDLGGETQYF.

The chain carries TRBV5-6 and TRBJ2-1; 12 positions match TRBD2. Germline-derived CDR1 and CDR2 are SGHDT and YYEEEE. The V segment lost 2 bases and the J segment 7 bases; nucleotides outside the gene matches: 4. There are 15 residues in the CDR3. CDR3 nucleotide sequence: TGTGCCAGCAGCTTTGGACTAGCGGGGTGGAATGAGCAGTTCTTC. Translation gives CASSFGLAGWNEQFF.

This clonotype was picked up many times. The chain joins TRBV15 to TRBJ2-7, with D perhaps matching TRBD1 (5 bases). CDR3 size: 16 residues. Germline loops: CDR1 LNHNV, CDR2 YYDKDF (reference sequence). V lost 4 bases to trimming and J lost 1 base, with 17 bases between them. CDR3 residues: CATSTPLGRTSYEQYF. For the CDR3, the DNA is TGTGCCACCAGCACACCCCTGGGAAGGACATCCTACGAGCAGTACTTC.

The chain carries TRBV7-2 and TRBJ2-7; D uncertain. The CDR3 spans 12 residues. V lost 1 base and J lost 7, with 8 bases in between. Germline-derived CDR1 and CDR2 are SGHTA and FQGNSA. Written as DNA, the CDR3 is TGTGCCAGCAGCTTAGGGGTCTGGGAGCAGTACTTC. Encoded protein: CASSLGVWEQYF.